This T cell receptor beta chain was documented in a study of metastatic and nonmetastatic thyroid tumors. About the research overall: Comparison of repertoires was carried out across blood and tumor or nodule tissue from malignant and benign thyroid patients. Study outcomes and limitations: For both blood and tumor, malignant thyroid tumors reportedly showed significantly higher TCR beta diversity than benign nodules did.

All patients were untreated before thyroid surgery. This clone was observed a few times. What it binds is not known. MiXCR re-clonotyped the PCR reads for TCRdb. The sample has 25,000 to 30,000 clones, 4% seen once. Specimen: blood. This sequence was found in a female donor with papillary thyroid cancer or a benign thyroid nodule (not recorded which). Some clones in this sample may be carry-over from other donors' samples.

Here the CDR3 reads CASDPGGETRGAGELFF. DNA for the CDR3: TGTGCCAGCGACCCAGGGGGGGAGACTAGGGGCGCCGGGGAGCTGTTTTTT. The rearrangement links TRBV6-2 or TRBV6-3 to TRBJ2-2; perhaps D is TRBD1 or TRBD2 (7 bases each). Trimming took 8 bases from V and 6 from J, leaving 25 bases between them. The CDR3 totals 17 residues. Germline V gene lookup returns CDR1 MNHEY and CDR2 SVGEGT.